The T cell receptor (beta chain) under discussion was sequenced for a study of shared clonotypes between healthy human individuals. The CDR3 is 14 amino acids. V was shortened by 4 bases and J by 3 bases, with 13 bases between the two germline ends. The study, taken as a whole, reports: Sorted-subset sequencing, rarefaction showed, was incomplete despite large depth. Among non-shared clonotypes, generation probabilities were lower than among those shared by all four donors. Limited genetic and exposure-history diversity came from having few donors.

Turning to this clone: What it binds is not known.

Over several immunoSEQ plates, each subset's genomic DNA was distributed in even portions. The table came from immunoSEQ multiplex PCR; TCRdb's copy has only in-frame clones and leaves some out. The sample yields hundreds of thousands of clones, around 78% seen once. This chain links TRBV23-1 with TRBJ2-7, with unresolved D. TRBV23-1 is filed as an ORF, its function uncertain. The sequencing sample was made of memory CD4+ T cells sorted from blood. Noted subset: CD45RA-negative fraction. The TCR was taken from a woman aged 25 to 39 in good health. The DNA for the CDR3 is TGCGCCAGCAGTCTCGTAAAACCGAGCTACGAGCAGTACTTC. The encoded protein is CASSLVKPSYEQYF.